The 20 T cell receptor beta chains below come from one sample, sequenced in a study of T cell responses to AZD1222 COVID-19 vaccine. TCRdb's table, derived via immunoSEQ multiplex PCR, lists solely in-frame clones and lacks some. The sample records about 150,000 clones, 70% to 90% being singletons. Here the sequenced sample was peripheral blood, taken after recovery from COVID-19. The receptors originated from an adult who had recovered from COVID-19.

The J gene is TRBJ1-2, the V gene TRBV1. TRBV1 counts as a pseudogene. CDR3 size: 11 residues. CDR3 DNA sequence: TGCACCAGCAGTCCCCGTTATGGCTACACCTTC. This sequence encodes CTSSPRYGYTF.

The CDR3 loop reads CAIPDLFVHEQYF. The CDR3, as DNA: TGTGCCATCCCGGACCTTTTCGTCCACGAGCAGTACTTC. This sequence joins TRBV27 and TRBJ2-7; D not resolved. CDR1 and CDR2 from the germline V gene are MNHEY and SMNVEV (reference sequence). The CDR3 contains 13 residues. The V gene lost 10 bases and the J gene lost 5 bases, with 18 bases spanning the gap.

This chain joins TRBV27 and TRBJ1-3; D uncertain. Between the trimmed V and J ends, which lost 6 bases and 2 bases, there was a span of 2 bases. CDR1 and CDR2 from the germline V gene are MNHEY and SMNVEV (reference sequence). The CDR3 length is 11 residues. For the CDR3, the DNA is TGTGCCAGCAGGCCTGGAAACACCATATATTTT. This gives the protein CASRPGNTIYF.

J is TRBJ1-1 and V is TRBV3-1 (or the pseudogene TRBV3-2), with D maybe TRBD1 (6 bases). CDR3 length: 14 residues. The germline V and J ends were trimmed by 5 bases and 0 bases, with 10 bases remaining between them. CDR1 and CDR2 (germline): LGHDT, YNNKEL (reference sequence). CDR3 sequence (DNA): TGTGCCAGCAGCGACAGGATTATGAACACTGAAGCTTTCTTT. It is translated as CASSDRIMNTEAFF.

This chain joins TRBV18 and TRBJ2-7; D perhaps matches TRBD1 (6 bases). Germline assignment: CDR1 KGHSH and CDR2 LQKENI. The CDR3 has 14 amino acids. Trimming shortened V by 4 bases and J by 0 bases, and 10 bases separated the two germline ends. CDR3 residues: CASSRQGTSYEQYF. The CDR3 DNA sequence: TGTGCCAGCTCACGGCAGGGGACCTCCTACGAGCAGTACTTC. Using reference TRBV18 and TRBJ2-7 for the parts outside the CDR3, the full variable domain is NAGVMQNPRHLVRRRGQEARLRCSPMKGHSHVYWYRQLPEEGLKFMVYLQKENIIDESGMPKERFSAEFPKEGPSILRIQQVVRGDSAAYFCASSRQGTSYEQYFGPGTRLTVT.

This clone has a handful of counts. This chain joins TRBV12-3 or TRBV12-4 and TRBJ1-2; 7 positions match TRBD1. The CDR3 totals 12 residues. V dropped 6 bases and J dropped 6; count of bases not matched to a gene: 4. CDR3 sequence reads: CASSRTGDGYTF. The DNA of the CDR3 is TGTGCCAGCAGCCGTACAGGGGATGGCTACACCTTC.

This chain joins TRBV11-2 and TRBJ1-2; TRBD1 might be the D (6 bases). Germline CDR1 SGHAT, CDR2 FQNNGV. V was cut by 1 base and J by 6 bases, with 21 bases left in between. The length of the CDR3 is 17 residues. This CDR3 reads CASSLAQLIQGQNGYTF. The CDR3 nucleotides are TGTGCCAGCAGCTTAGCGCAACTTATTCAGGGACAAAATGGCTACACCTTC.

The chain is built from TRBV11-3 and TRBJ2-2; D unclear. CDR1 and CDR2 (germline): SGHNT, YENEEA. The germline V and J ends were trimmed by 3 bases and 6 bases, with 5 bases remaining between them. The CDR3 runs to 12 residues. In DNA, the CDR3 is TGTGCCAGCAGCTTTTCCCCCGGGGAGCTGTTTTTT. Translating it yields CASSFSPGELFF.

This clone came up once. The CDR3 loop reads CAAGVGTGNTIYF. DNA of the CDR3: TGTGCCGCCGGGGTAGGAACTGGAAACACCATATATTTT. This chain connects TRBV6-1 to TRBJ1-3; no clear D gene. The CDR3 is 13 amino acids. Trimming left V 11 bases short and J 2 bases short, with 13 bases between. CDR1 is MNHNS, CDR2 SASEGT, per germline.

CDR3 bases: TGTGCCAGCATTCCAACCGGACAGGGGCTGTACGAGCAGTACTTC. This sequence encodes CASIPTGQGLYEQYF. This chain connects TRBV7-9 to TRBJ2-7, with 9 bases aligning to TRBD1. Germline CDR1 SEHNR, CDR2 FQNEAQ (reference sequence). This CDR3 has 15 amino acids. With 7 bases clipped from V and 4 bases from J, the junction kept 11 bases outside the gene matches.

V usage is TRBV11-2 and J usage is TRBJ2-6; D unresolved. Trimming took off 7 bases at V and 2 bases at J, with 6 bases between the two ends. The CDR3 is made up of 13 amino acids. The germline gives CDR1 SGHAT, CDR2 FQNNGV. CDR3 coding DNA: TGTGCCAGCAAATACCCTGGGGCCAACGTCCTGACTTTC. Translated: CASKYPGANVLTF.

V is TRBV5-6 and J is TRBJ1-2; D gene uncertain. CDR3 length: 14 amino acids. V was trimmed by 2 bases and J by 3 bases, leaving 11 bases between them. The germline V gene has CDR1 SGHDT and CDR2 YYEEEE. The CDR3 nucleotides read TGTGCCAGCAGCTTCTTTAACGGAGACTATGGCTACACCTTC. Translating gives CASSFFNGDYGYTF.

The chain recombines TRBV5-4 with TRBJ2-2; TRBD1 matches at 10 bases. Germline CDR1 reads SGHNT; CDR2 reads YYREEE (reference sequence). Losses at the gene ends were 4 bases for V and 6 bases for J; bases not matched to a gene: 6. There are 15 residues in the CDR3. CDR3 DNA sequence: TGTGCCAGCAGCCCGGGACAGGGGTTTCCCGGGGAGCTGTTTTTT. Translating gives CASSPGQGFPGELFF.

The rearrangement joins TRBV5-6 to TRBJ2-7; D is possibly TRBD2 (7 bases). This CDR3 is built from 15 residues. Germline V CDR1 and CDR2: SGHDT, YYEEEE. The germline V and J ends were trimmed by 1 base and 5 bases, with 16 bases remaining between them. CDR3 residues: CASSLWGGLVHEQYF. DNA of the CDR3: TGTGCCAGCAGCTTGTGGGGGGGGCTTGTCCACGAGCAGTACTTC.

V and J are TRBV7-9 and TRBJ1-3; tentatively, D is TRBD1 (6 bases). With 5 bases removed from V and 0 bases from J, the gap between germline ends came to 17 bases. Germline CDR1 reads SEHNR; CDR2 reads FQNEAQ (reference sequence). The CDR3 runs 17 residues. CDR3 sequence (DNA): TGTGCCAGCAGCCCCCGAAGACAGGTGTCCTCTGGAAACACCATATATTTT. This sequence encodes CASSPRRQVSSGNTIYF.

The V call is TRBV5-4, the J call TRBJ2-3, with 11 bases matching TRBD2. The CDR3 covers 16 residues. Germline values: CDR1 SGHNT, CDR2 YYREEE (reference sequence). The V segment lost 4 bases and the J segment 2 bases; nucleotides outside the gene matches: 6. CDR3 residues: CASSPSSGGITDTQYF. The DNA for the CDR3 is TGTGCCAGCAGCCCCTCTAGCGGGGGGATCACAGATACGCAGTATTTT.

V gene TRBV9 combines with J gene TRBJ2-5; 12 nucleotides align to TRBD2. This CDR3 contains 16 residues. Looked up from germline, CDR1 is SGDLS and CDR2 is YYNGEE. Trimming at V came to 2 bases and at J to 2 bases, leaving 4 bases not matched to a gene. The CDR3 DNA reads as TGTGCCAGCAGCGTGACTAGCGGGAGTGGGCAAGAGACCCAGTACTTC. Protein: CASSVTSGSGQETQYF.

V and J are TRBV4-1 and TRBJ1-2; D may be TRBD1 (6 bases). Germline assignment: CDR1 MGHRA and CDR2 YSYEKL. Deletions cut 0 bases from V and 8 bases from J, with 16 bases between. The CDR3 is made up of 15 amino acids. CDR3 sequence reads: CASSQDFLQGWGYTF. The DNA for the CDR3 is TGCGCCAGCAGCCAAGATTTCTTACAGGGATGGGGCTACACCTTC.

J is TRBJ1-5 and V is TRBV6-1; a weak D match, TRBD1 (5 bases). In germline, CDR1 is MNHNS, CDR2 SASEGT. V dropped 1 base and J dropped 6 bases, with 13 bases sitting between them. The CDR3 is 15 residues long. As DNA, the CDR3 is TGTGCCAGCAGTGAAGGACAGACCCAGGGTCAGCCCCAGCATTTT. Its protein product is CASSEGQTQGQPQHF.

The V gene is TRBV7-8, the J gene TRBJ2-7; 9 bases align to TRBD2. The CDR3 is 16 residues long. J gave up 1 base and V 3 bases, and 7 bases lay outside the gene matches. Germline CDR1 is SGHVS and CDR2 is FQNEAQ. The CDR3 reads CASSFRAGGPSYEQYF. The DNA for the CDR3 is TGTGCCAGCAGCTTTAGGGCGGGGGGGCCATCCTACGAGCAGTACTTC.